The present T cell receptor (beta chain) was sequenced within a study of shared clonotypes between healthy human individuals. This clone has just one count. Per the germline V gene, CDR1 is WNHNN and CDR2 is SYGVQD (reference sequence). V was trimmed by 8 bases and J by 3 bases, leaving 12 bases between them. The CDR3 sequence is 13 residues long. Data came from immunoSEQ multiplex PCR; TCRdb stores just in-frame clones and leaves some out. Of 1 million to 1.3 million clones in the sample, about 80% are singletons; the top ten hold 0.5% to 0.65%. This chain uses TRBV10-1 with TRBJ2-3, with D possibly being TRBD2 (6 bases). The source is a man in his late teens or twenties in good health. Some clones in this sample may be carry-over from other donors' samples. Sequencing was performed on memory CD4+ T cells from PBMCs. Noted subset: CD45RA-negative fraction. The CDR3 is CASQRETTDTQYF. The CDR3 region has the DNA TGCGCCAGCCAACGGGAGACAACAGATACGCAGTATTTT.